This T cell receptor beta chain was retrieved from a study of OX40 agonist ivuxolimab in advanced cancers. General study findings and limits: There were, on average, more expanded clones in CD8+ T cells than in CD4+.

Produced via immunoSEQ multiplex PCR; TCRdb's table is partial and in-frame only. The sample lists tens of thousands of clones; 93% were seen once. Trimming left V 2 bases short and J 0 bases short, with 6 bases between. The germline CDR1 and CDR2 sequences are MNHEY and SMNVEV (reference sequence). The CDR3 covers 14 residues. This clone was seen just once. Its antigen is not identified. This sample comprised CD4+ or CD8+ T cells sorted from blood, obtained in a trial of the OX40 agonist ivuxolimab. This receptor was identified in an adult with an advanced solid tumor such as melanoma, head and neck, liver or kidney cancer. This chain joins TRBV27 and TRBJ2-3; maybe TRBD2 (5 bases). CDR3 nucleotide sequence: TGTGCCAGCAGTTTACTAGCTAGCACAGATACGCAGTATTTT. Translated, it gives CASSLLASTDTQYF.